The TCR beta chain under discussion was sequenced for a study of shared clonotypes between healthy human individuals. The germline V gene has CDR1 LNHNV and CDR2 YYDKDF (reference sequence). The germline V and J ends were trimmed by 5 bases and 5 bases, with 7 bases remaining between them. The CDR3 sequence is 12 residues long. Using immunoSEQ multiplex PCR, the repertoire was profiled, and TCRdb retains in-frame clones only, with some absent. This repertoire shows 2 million to 2.5 million clones, over 85% found once; its top ten account for 0.1% to 0.15%. Sequenced: naive CD4+ T cells sorted from blood. The sample's subset: CD45RA+ positively selected. The origin of this receptor is a man younger than 35 in good health. The chain uses TRBV15 and TRBJ2-1; D gene uncertain. CDR3 bases: TGTGCCACCAGCCAAGGAGACAATGAGCAGTTCTTC. This encodes CATSQGDNEQFF.